This T cell receptor beta chain came from a study of T cells in localized non-small cell lung cancer (dated by TCRdb to 2020 to 2021). For the wider study: The study examined T cell repertoires in approximately 240 patients with early-stage NSCLC and compared tumors with uninvolved tumor-adjacent lungs. The cohort was made up of around 240 treatment-naive NSCLC patients whose localized lung tumors had been resected. A mean age of about 66 years was recorded for the NSCLC patients, of whom more than 120 were male and 90 to 110 were female.

The immunoSEQ Assay was used to sequence TCR beta CDR3 regions from DNA. In the paper's pipeline: T cell density was computed as TCR beta template counts normalized to usable DNA estimated by amplifying housekeeping genes. Richness was estimated with the preseqR package, extrapolating to 400,000 templates for PBMC samples and 120,000 templates for tissue samples. Clonality was defined as one minus Pielou's evenness. Tissue-enriched TCRs were identified through differential abundance testing performed on productive amino-acid clonotypes, with a minimum total count of 5 and an alpha of 0.1. Repertoire overlap between compartments was quantified with the Jaccard Index and Morisita Overlap Index. TCR beta CDR3s were clustered by GLIPH together with public tetramer-defined viral CDR3s, and at least three viral sequences plus V-gene enrichment were required for viral motifs. Sourced from immuneACCESS, this table was stored by TCRdb with only in-frame sequences that have V and J called. A share of the clones is absent; for the studies checked, an unresolved V gene accounts for under half, and the remainder has no known explanation. The V and J calls and clone size are taken from that table; D and trimming were inferred from the DNA. Across this sample there are some 54,000 clones, with around three quarters seen only once. Approximately 4.8% of the sample is taken by the ten largest.

At diagnosis, peripheral blood, uninvolved tumor-adjacent lung and tumor were collected and were preserved as a mix of fresh-frozen and FFPE material. For TCR repertoire profiling, blood samples were analyzed in the form of peripheral blood mononuclear cells. The investigation overall reported the following: Because of the exploratory design, TCR variables were selected using unadjusted p-values without false-discovery rate correction. The highest T cell clonality was observed in uninvolved tumor-adjacent lung, where clonality exceeded that of tumor, suggesting that antigenic responses were more focused in uninvolved tumor-adjacent lung. Longer overall survival was associated with higher blood T cell density, whereas shorter survival was associated with higher adjacent-lung clonality. Multi-region tumor sequencing was not performed, so intratumor heterogeneity could not be excluded. A median of 57 of the top 100 tumor clones turned up in the paired uninvolved adjacent lung, and under 30 of those clones also ranked among the top 100 of that same adjacent lung.

In the case of this clone: This clone's antigen is unknown. Germline is not matched at one junction end, which may reflect a read error.

This receptor was taken from a woman aged 40 to 75 with stage II lung adenocarcinoma. Here the sequenced sample was PBMCs, taken before any cancer treatment.

The bases read TGTGCTAGCAGCTTAGCACCAGCCACAGATACGCAGTATTTT. This is translated as CASSLAPATDTQYF. Rearrangement joined TRBV7-7 to TRBJ2-3; no D gene can be assigned with confidence. As encoded in the germline V gene (reference sequence), CDR1 is SSHAT while CDR2 is FNYEAQ. There are 14 amino acids in the CDR3, from cysteine to phenylalanine inclusive. Left in the record is the CDR3 DNA by itself, 42 bases read in frame from the first base.